Listed below are T cell receptor beta chains from one sample, sequenced in a study of high-grade serous ovarian cancer treatment subgroups. Repertoires were generated with immunoSEQ multiplex PCR, while TCRdb's copy carries only in-frame clones and drops some. The sample gives 10,000 or so clones, around 72% of which show up once; roughly a tenth is in the top ten. Specimen: tumor tissue. The receptors come from a human donor with high-grade serous ovarian cancer. CDR3s include the opening cysteine and the closing phenylalanine or tryptophan. D genes are given only for firm matches. Where a row states a size, it is once, few, many or the class of an expanded clone; other rows omit it.

D	size	V	J	CDR3	DNA
NA	NA	TRBV29-1	TRBJ2-3	CSVVDRQRSTDTQYF	TGCAGCGTTGTGGATAGGCAGAGAAGCACAGATACGCAGTATTTT
NA	few	TRBV11-2	TRBJ1-1	CASSFNTNTEAFF	TGTGCCAGCAGCTTTAATACGAACACTGAAGCTTTCTTT
NA	NA	TRBV7-8	TRBJ1-3	CASSPDKRRLSGNTIYF	TGTGCCAGCAGCCCCGACAAGCGAAGGCTCTCTGGAAACACCATATATTTT
TRBD2	once	TRBV29-1	TRBJ2-7	CSVLRTSGSYEQYF	TGCAGCGTCCTACGGACTAGCGGGAGCTACGAGCAGTACTTC
NA	once	TRBV19	TRBJ2-1	CASSIHGSSNEQFF	TGTGCCAGTAGTATACACGGGAGTAGCAATGAGCAGTTCTTC
NA	few	TRBV10-3	TRBJ1-5	CAISDLGSGRPQHF	TGTGCCATCAGTGACTTAGGGTCGGGTCGGCCCCAGCATTTT
NA	NA	TRBV5-4	TRBJ2-5	CASSTEETQYF	TGTGCCAGCAGCACCGAAGAGACCCAGTACTTC
NA	NA	TRBV11-2	TRBJ2-7	CASSLSGLKQYF	TGTGCCAGCAGCTTATCGGGTCTTAAGCAGTACTTC
TRBD1	NA	TRBV10-1	TRBJ2-2	CASSEDRASGELFF	TGCGCCAGCAGTGAGGACAGGGCTAGCGGGGAGCTGTTTTTT
NA	NA	TRBV29-1	TRBJ2-5	CSVGGITETQYF	TGCAGCGTTGGGGGTATAACAGAGACCCAGTACTTC
NA	NA	TRBV7-9	TRBJ1-4	CASSYPVAAYNEKLFF	TGTGCCAGCAGCTATCCCGTGGCAGCCTATAATGAAAAACTGTTTTTT
NA	NA	TRBV7-6	TRBJ2-7	CASSLGYNEQYF	TGTGCCAGCAGCTTAGGTTACAACGAGCAGTACTTC
TRBD1	NA	TRBV15	TRBJ1-2	CATSRSRTGYGYTF	TGTGCCACCAGCAGATCAAGGACAGGGTACGGCTACACCTTC
TRBD2	NA	TRBV5-4	TRBJ2-2	CASSQERTSGTTGELFF	TGTGCCAGCAGCCAAGAGAGGACTAGCGGTACTACCGGGGAGCTGTTTTTT
NA	NA	TRBV13	TRBJ2-2	CASSLAETTGELFF	TGTGCCAGCAGCTTAGCGGAAACCACCGGGGAGCTGTTTTTT
NA	NA	TRBV9	TRBJ1-4	CASSVDSTWEKLFF	TGTGCCAGCAGCGTTGACAGTACCTGGGAAAAACTGTTTTTT
TRBD2	NA	TRBV10-3	TRBJ2-7	CASYSGRKTYEQYF	TGTGCCAGCTATAGCGGGAGGAAAACCTACGAGCAGTACTTC
TRBD1	NA	TRBV2	TRBJ1-1	CASRPRQGRPEAFF	TGTGCCAGCAGGCCCCGACAGGGGAGACCTGAAGCTTTCTTT
TRBD2	NA	TRBV6-6	TRBJ2-3	CASEGLAGPVDTQYF	TGTGCCAGCGAGGGACTAGCGGGACCGGTGGATACGCAGTATTTT
TRBD2	NA	TRBV7-8	TRBJ2-7	CASSLAGGGRDTYEQYF	TGTGCCAGCAGCTTAGCGGGTGGCGGGAGGGACACCTACGAGCAGTACTTC
TRBD2	NA	TRBV9	TRBJ2-1	CASSEREGSYNEQFF	TGTGCCAGCAGCGAGCGGGAGGGTTCCTACAATGAGCAGTTCTTC
TRBD2	few	TRBV5-4	TRBJ2-1	CASSLSSGSVYSNEQFF	TGTGCCAGCAGCCTTTCTAGCGGGAGCGTTTATAGTAATGAGCAGTTCTTC
NA	NA	TRBV6-6	TRBJ2-2	CASRTNTGELFF	TGTGCCAGCAGAACCAACACCGGGGAGCTGTTTTTT
NA	NA	TRBV29-1	TRBJ2-5	CSGGAFEETQYF	TGCAGCGGGGGAGCTTTTGAAGAGACCCAGTACTTC
NA	medium-sized	TRBV7-2	TRBJ1-1	CASSLGYNTEAFF	TGTGCCAGCAGCTTAGGGTATAACACTGAAGCTTTCTTT